The 20 T cell receptor beta chains below come from one sample, sequenced in a study of OX40 agonist ivuxolimab in advanced cancers. Repertoires were generated with immunoSEQ multiplex PCR, while TCRdb's copy carries only in-frame clones and drops some. The sample yields more than 55,000 clones, 88% seen once. The input for sequencing was CD4+ or CD8+ T cells sorted from blood, taken in a trial of the OX40 agonist ivuxolimab. The receptors were sampled from an adult with an advanced solid tumor such as melanoma, head and neck, liver or kidney cancer.

This sequence joins TRBV7-3 and TRBJ1-1, with a weak D call TRBD1 (5 bases). The CDR3 length is 14 residues. Germline V gene lookup returns CDR1 SGHTA and CDR2 FQGTGA. The V gene lost 3 bases and the J gene lost 3 bases, with 11 bases spanning the gap. The CDR3 here is CASSFGLGDTEAFF. The CDR3 region has the DNA TGTGCCAGCAGCTTCGGCCTGGGGGACACTGAAGCTTTCTTT. The entire variable domain, with the rest obtained from reference TRBV7-3 and TRBJ1-1, is as follows: GAGVSQTPSNKVTEKGKYVELRCDPISGHTALYWYRQSLGQGPEFLIYFQGTGAADDSGLPNDRFFAVRPEGSVSTLKIQRTERGDSAVYLCASSFGLGDTEAFFGQGTRLTVV.

The chain employs TRBV2 and TRBJ2-7, with 10 positions matching TRBD1. The CDR3 runs to 16 residues. Trimming took 6 bases from V and 4 from J; bases not matched to a gene: 12. Germline CDR1 reads SNHLY; CDR2 reads FYNNEI. The CDR3 spells CASSLWTGGNTYEQYV. The CDR3 DNA reads TGTGCCAGCAGCCTTTGGACAGGGGGAAACACTTACGAGCAGTACGTC.

This clone was observed a few times. The rearrangement uses TRBV7-9 and TRBJ2-3, with unresolved D. The CDR3 extends over 14 amino acids. V lost 1 base and J lost 2, with 7 bases in between. In germline, CDR1 is SEHNR, CDR2 FQNEAQ (reference sequence). CDR3 in DNA: TGTGCCAGCAGCTTAGTAGGACCCACAGATACGCAGTATTTT. The encoded protein is CASSLVGPTDTQYF.

The rearrangement joins TRBV28 to TRBJ2-5; 8 bases agree with TRBD2. The assigned J gene may be wrong: the sequence end matches TRBJ2-7 better. This CDR3 is built from 15 residues. Germline assignment: CDR1 MDHEN and CDR2 SYDVKM. The CDR3 bases are TGTGCCAGCAATGGAGGTAGCGGGGTTTCCTACGAGCAGTACTTC. It is translated as CASNGGSGVSYEQYF.

The gene calls are TRBV27 and TRBJ1-6, with unresolved D. This CDR3 spans 16 amino acids. V shed 3 bases and J shed 0 bases, with 9 bases lying between them. Germline assignment: CDR1 MNHEY and CDR2 SMNVEV (reference sequence). CDR3 protein: CASSFVAHSYNSPLHF. As DNA, the CDR3 is TGTGCCAGCAGTTTCGTCGCCCACTCCTATAATTCACCCCTCCACTTT.

The rearrangement links TRBV7-8 to TRBJ2-1; D ambiguous. CDR1 SGHVS and CDR2 FQNEAQ come from the germline V gene. The CDR3 loop spans 13 amino acids. Trimming took 5 bases from V and 6 from J, leaving 11 bases between them. CDR3 residues: CASSPTSSNEQFF. The DNA of the CDR3 is TGTGCCAGCAGCCCTACCTCTAGCAATGAGCAGTTCTTC.

V usage is TRBV7-8 and J usage is TRBJ2-7; D is uncertain. The CDR3 has 17 residues. The germline gives CDR1 SGHVS, CDR2 FQNEAQ. V was trimmed by 1 base and J by 1 base, leaving 17 bases between them. The CDR3 region is CASSLGSRVSRSYEQYF. CDR3 sequence (DNA): TGTGCCAGCAGCTTAGGGAGTCGGGTCTCACGATCCTACGAGCAGTACTTC.

This sequence joins TRBV4-1 and TRBJ2-1, with 8 bases matching TRBD2. Germline-derived CDR1 and CDR2 are MGHRA and YSYEKL. The CDR3 spans 17 residues. J was trimmed by 2 bases and V by 0 bases; bases with no gene match: 6. CDR3 sequence: CASSQDQRAGAYNEQFF. In DNA, the CDR3 is TGCGCCAGCAGCCAAGATCAGCGAGCGGGGGCCTACAATGAGCAGTTCTTC.

This chain joins TRBV5-6 and TRBJ1-2; tentatively, D is TRBD1 (5 bases). This CDR3 comprises 12 residues. The V end lost 2 bases, the J end lost 8 bases, and 10 bases lay between the germline ends. The germline CDR1 and CDR2 sequences are SGHDT and YYEEEE. The CDR3 is CASSFGTIGYTF. CDR3 sequence (DNA): TGTGCCAGCAGCTTTGGGACGATCGGCTACACCTTC.

V is TRBV6-1 and J is TRBJ1-6, with D unclear. Germline loops: CDR1 MNHNS, CDR2 SASEGT. V lost 1 base, J lost 10 bases, and 5 bases lay in between. The CDR3 length is 12 residues. CDR3 sequence: CASSEGYSPLHF. In nucleotides, the CDR3 is TGTGCCAGCAGTGAAGGATACTCACCCCTCCACTTT.

The V call is TRBV7-8, the J call TRBJ2-3; 8 bases agree with TRBD1. The V segment lost 5 bases and the J segment 3 bases; nucleotides outside the gene matches: 7. The germline gives CDR1 SGHVS, CDR2 FQNEAQ. The CDR3 runs 15 residues. CDR3 DNA: TGTGCCAGCAGCCCTACAGGGGGAGGAACAGATACGCAGTATTTT. Its translation is CASSPTGGGTDTQYF.

The chain combines TRBV5-1 with TRBJ1-2, with TRBD1 matching 7 bases. Germline CDR1 reads SGHRS; CDR2 reads YFSETQ. The CDR3 covers 13 residues. The V gene end was trimmed by 4 bases and the J gene end by 8 bases; junction bases not matched to a gene: 8. CDR3 in amino acids: CASSPAGGKGYTF. DNA for the CDR3: TGCGCCAGCAGCCCGGCAGGGGGGAAGGGCTACACCTTC.

This clone showed up just once. The rearrangement joins TRBV27 to TRBJ2-7; no clear D. In germline, CDR1 is MNHEY, CDR2 SMNVEV (reference sequence). Trimming removed 6 bases at V and 2 bases at J, with 8 bases between. This CDR3 region has 12 residues. The CDR3 here is CASRGNPYEQYF. The CDR3 DNA follows: TGTGCCAGCAGGGGGAATCCCTACGAGCAGTACTTC.

This rearrangement joins TRBV27 to TRBJ1-6; D gene uncertain. Trimming took off 3 bases at V and 0 bases at J, with 21 bases between the two ends. CDR1 and CDR2 (germline): MNHEY, SMNVEV (reference sequence). CDR3 size: 20 residues. The CDR3 loop is CASSFYGKVESSSYNSPLHF. The CDR3 nucleotides are TGTGCCAGCAGTTTCTACGGGAAGGTCGAATCAAGCTCCTATAATTCACCCCTCCACTTT.

The chain has TRBV5-4 and TRBJ1-2; no clear D. With 4 bases removed from V and 3 bases from J, the gap between germline ends came to 7 bases. This CDR3 has 12 amino acids. Germline V gives CDR1 SGHNT, CDR2 YYREEE (reference sequence). The CDR3 bases are TGTGCCAGCAGCGCGGGCGACTATGGCTACACCTTC. It specifies CASSAGDYGYTF.

For the CDR3, the DNA is TGTGCCAGCAGTTTTGACCAGGGGCTGCGGAATTCACCCCTCCACTTT. It is translated as CASSFDQGLRNSPLHF. V usage is TRBV28 and J usage is TRBJ1-6; D perhaps matches TRBD1 (6 bases). This CDR3 contains 16 residues. Germline V gives CDR1 MDHEN, CDR2 SYDVKM. Trimming left V 3 bases short and J 7 bases short, with 16 bases between.

The chain has TRBV27 and TRBJ1-5, with a possible D match to TRBD1 (5 bases). Trimming left V 6 bases short and J 0 bases short, with 9 bases between. The CDR3 runs to 14 residues. From germline, CDR1 is MNHEY and CDR2 SMNVEV (reference sequence). The CDR3 spells CASSLGTSNQPQHF. The CDR3 nucleotides are TGTGCCAGCAGCCTAGGGACTAGCAATCAGCCCCAGCATTTT.

The chain carries TRBV7-9 and TRBJ2-2; 7 nucleotides agree with TRBD2. This CDR3 spans 14 amino acids. From germline, CDR1 is SEHNR and CDR2 FQNEAQ (reference sequence). After removal of 3 bases from V and 5 bases from J, the junction contained 3 bases not matched to a gene. The DNA for the CDR3 is TGTGCCAGCAGCTTCCCTAGCGGAACCGGGGAGCTGTTTTTT. Translating gives CASSFPSGTGELFF.

This clone came up a few times. This chain connects TRBV15 to TRBJ2-2; the D is unclear. The CDR3 totals 15 residues. V lost 0 bases, J lost 7 bases, and 12 bases lay in between. Germline assignment: CDR1 LNHNV and CDR2 YYDKDF (reference sequence). The CDR3 DNA reads as TGTGCCACCAGCAGAGACAGATTCGCGATCGGGGAGCTGTTTTTT. Protein product: CATSRDRFAIGELFF. The whole variable domain, remainder taken from reference TRBV15 and TRBJ2-2, is DAMVIQNPRYQVTQFGKPVTLSCSQTLNHNVMYWYQQKSSQAPKLLFHYYDKDFNNEADTPDNFQSRRPNTSFCFLDIRSPGLGDTAMYLCATSRDRFAIGELFFGEGSRLTVL.

This clone has just one count. The chain employs TRBV6-5 and TRBJ2-7, with 10 nucleotides matching TRBD1. The CDR3 runs 15 residues. From germline, CDR1 is MNHEY and CDR2 SVGAGI. The J segment lost 3 bases and the V segment lost 3 bases, leaving 5 bases of the junction unmatched. The CDR3 nucleotides read TGTGCCAGCAGTTATTACCGGGACAGGGGCTACGAGCAGTACGTC. Amino acid sequence: CASSYYRDRGYEQYV.